The 22 T cell receptor beta chains listed next were all sequenced from one sample in a study of T cell clonotyping in hematopoietic cell transplantation. The table came from immunoSEQ multiplex PCR; TCRdb's copy has only in-frame clones and leaves some out. This table holds about 41,000 clones, approximately 95% found once. The sample comprised peripheral blood mononuclear cells. The receptors shown here come from a man aged 30 to 45 in good health. Some clones in this sample may be carry-over from other donors' samples.

This chain uses TRBV14 with TRBJ2-7; TRBD2 agrees at 11 bases. Germline trimming cut 2 bases from V and 3 bases from J; bases unmatched to any gene: 6. This CDR3 spans 16 amino acids. From germline, CDR1 is SGHDN and CDR2 FVKESK. The CDR3 sequence is CASSQFRTSGYYEQYF. The CDR3 nucleotides read TGTGCCAGCAGCCAATTTCGGACTAGCGGGTACTACGAGCAGTACTTC.

The chain recombines TRBV30 with TRBJ2-7; D is ambiguous. The CDR3 contains 11 residues. V lost 5 bases to trimming and J lost 6 bases, with 11 bases between them. Germline V gene data show CDR1 as GTSNPN and CDR2 as SVGIG (reference sequence). CDR3 nucleotide sequence: TGTGCCTGGGAGGCGCAGAGCGAGCAGTACTTC. It specifies CAWEAQSEQYF.

The rearrangement uses TRBV5-6 and TRBJ1-3; D unclear. In germline, CDR1 is SGHDT, CDR2 YYEEEE. The V end lost 2 bases, the J end lost 1 base, and 4 bases lay between the germline ends. There are 13 residues in the CDR3. The CDR3 sequence: CASSFRSGNTIYF. CDR3 bases: TGTGCCAGCAGCTTCAGGTCTGGAAACACCATATATTTT.

This sequence joins TRBV5-1 and TRBJ2-7; D is ambiguous. The germline CDR1 and CDR2 sequences are SGHRS and YFSETQ. This CDR3 comprises 13 residues. V was cut by 0 bases and J by 5 bases, with 9 bases left in between. CDR3 region: CASSLGSHDEQYF. In nucleotides, the CDR3 is TGCGCCAGCAGCTTGGGCTCCCACGACGAGCAGTACTTC. Based on the CDR3 plus reference TRBV5-1 and TRBJ2-7, the full variable domain is KAGVTQTPRYLIKTRGQQVTLSCSPISGHRSVSWYQQTPGQGLQFLFEYFSETQRNKGNFPGRFSGRQFSNSRSEMNVSTLELGDSALYLCASSLGSHDEQYFGPGTRLTVT.

CDR3 DNA sequence: TGTGCTGTAACTACAGTGAACACTGAAGCTTTCTTT. This codes for CAVTTVNTEAFF. This sequence joins TRBV12-5 and TRBJ1-1; D remains unclear. This CDR3 is 12 amino acids long. V was clipped by 11 bases and J by 0 bases, with 10 bases between them. The germline gives CDR1 LGHNT, CDR2 FRNRAP.

The J gene is TRBJ2-3, the V gene TRBV9; D is perhaps TRBD1 (5 bases). The CDR3 has 15 residues. Trimming took 2 bases from V and 0 from J, leaving 10 bases between them. Germline lookup yields CDR1 SGDLS and CDR2 YYNGEE. This CDR3 reads CASSVATVSTDTQYF. CDR3 sequence (DNA): TGTGCCAGCAGCGTCGCGACAGTAAGCACAGATACGCAGTATTTT.

The chain combines TRBV9 with TRBJ2-7; 10 positions match TRBD1. Germline-derived CDR1 and CDR2 are SGDLS and YYNGEE. The V gene end was trimmed by 0 bases and the J gene end by 7 bases; junction bases not matched to a gene: 7. The CDR3 contains 15 residues. The CDR3 nucleotides read TGTGCCAGCAGCGTAGATGGGACAGGGGCCGATGAGCAGTACTTC. Translation: CASSVDGTGADEQYF.

J is TRBJ2-3 and V is TRBV25-1; 10 nucleotides align to TRBD2. The germline V gene has CDR1 MGHDK and CDR2 SYGVNS. There are 17 residues in the CDR3. V was clipped by 8 bases and J by 14 bases; unmatched bases: 25. CDR3 in amino acids: CASEPGWASGRPQRRYF. As DNA, the CDR3 is TGTGCCAGCGAACCGGGGTGGGCTAGCGGGAGACCGCAGCGGAGGTATTTT. Together with reference TRBV25-1 and TRBJ2-3, the CDR3 gives the full variable domain: EADIYQTPRYLVIGTGKKITLECSQTMGHDKMYWYQQDPGMELHLIHYSYGVNSTEKGDLSSESTVSRIRTEHFPLTLESARPSHTSQYLCASEPGWASGRPQRRYFGPGTRLTVL.

Note on this clone: The junction differs from germline at one of its ends, possibly a read error. V and J are TRBV6-1 and TRBJ2-3; 8 bases are shared with TRBD2. The CDR3 consists of 16 residues. Looked up from germline, CDR1 is MNHNS and CDR2 is SASEGT. CDR3 sequence reads: CASSKAAGGTTDTQYF. The CDR3 DNA follows: TGTGCCAGCAGTAAAGCCGCGGGGGGCACAACAGATACGCAGTATTTT.

This clone was seen a single time. V and J are TRBV10-3 and TRBJ1-1; D unclear. In germline, CDR1 is ENHRY, CDR2 SYGVKD. Trimming cost V 5 bases and J 0 bases, with 7 bases left between them. CDR3 length equals 13 residues. CDR3 bases: TGTGCCATCAGTCCAGGCATGAACACTGAAGCTTTCTTT. As protein: CAISPGMNTEAFF.

CDR3 in DNA: TGTGCCAGCAGTGGGGGACTAGCGGGGGCCCCCTACGAGCAGTACTTC. This codes for CASSGGLAGAPYEQYF. The genes are TRBV6-1 and TRBJ2-7; 14 bases are shared with TRBD2. Germline CDR1 reads MNHNS; CDR2 reads SASEGT. This CDR3 has 16 amino acids. With 4 bases clipped from V and 2 bases from J, the junction kept 4 bases outside the gene matches.

V and J are TRBV9 and TRBJ1-1; D not certain. Looked up from germline, CDR1 is SGDLS and CDR2 is YYNGEE. The CDR3 extends over 15 amino acids. V dropped 4 bases and J dropped 1 base, with 14 bases sitting between them. The CDR3 DNA is TGTGCCAGCAGCCCCCCTTCGAAGGGGAACACTGAAGCTTTCTTT. Protein: CASSPPSKGNTEAFF. The whole variable domain, remainder taken from reference TRBV9 and TRBJ1-1, is DSGVTQTPKHLITATGQRVTLRCSPRSGDLSVYWYQQSLDQGLQFLIQYYNGEERAKGNILERFSAQQFPDLHSELNLSSLELGDSALYFCASSPPSKGNTEAFFGQGTRLTVV.

This sequence joins TRBV2 and TRBJ2-7; D call uncertain. The CDR3 is made up of 12 amino acids. Per the germline V gene, CDR1 is SNHLY and CDR2 is FYNNEI. Between the trimmed V and J ends, which lost 6 bases and 3 bases, there was a span of 9 bases. CDR3 residues: CASRTDVYEQYF. CDR3 DNA: TGTGCCAGCAGGACGGATGTCTACGAGCAGTACTTC. The full variable domain, its missing parts supplied by reference TRBV2 and TRBJ2-7, is EPEVTQTPSHQVTQMGQEVILRCVPISNHLYFYWYRQILGQKVEFLVSFYNNEISEKSEIFDDQFSVERPDGSNFTLKIRSTKLEDSAMYFCASRTDVYEQYFGPGTRLTVT.

The chain couples TRBV27 to TRBJ2-1; no definite D call. Germline CDR1 MNHEY, CDR2 SMNVEV (reference sequence). This CDR3 contains 16 residues. V was shortened by 2 bases and J by 1 base, with 12 bases between the two germline ends. CDR3 in DNA: TGTGCCAGCAGTTTACGCCCAGCCCGGTCCTACAATGAGCAGTTCTTC. Protein: CASSLRPARSYNEQFF.

This chain uses TRBV30 with TRBJ1-1, with 7 positions matching TRBD1. In germline, CDR1 is GTSNPN, CDR2 SVGIG (reference sequence). The CDR3 runs to 14 residues. V gave up 0 bases and J gave up 3 bases; unmatched junction bases: 4. The CDR3 coding sequence is TGTGCCTGGAGTGTATCAGGGGGGGACACTGAAGCTTTCTTT. Its translation: CAWSVSGGDTEAFF.

This rearrangement joins TRBV5-1 to TRBJ1-1, with D unclear. V lost 0 bases, J lost 5 bases, and 11 bases lay in between. CDR3 length: 14 amino acids. Germline assignment: CDR1 SGHRS and CDR2 YFSETQ. The CDR3 is CASSLAQPGTEAFF. The CDR3 region has the DNA TGCGCCAGCAGCTTGGCACAGCCGGGGACTGAAGCTTTCTTT.

V and J are TRBV27 and TRBJ2-5, with 7 bases identical to TRBD2. Germline values: CDR1 MNHEY, CDR2 SMNVEV (reference sequence). CDR3 size: 15 residues. With V trimmed by 0 bases and J by 2 bases, 3 bases remained unmatched. This chain's CDR3 is CASSLSGGFQETQYF. In DNA form, the CDR3 reads TGTGCCAGCAGTTTATCCGGGGGGTTTCAAGAGACCCAGTACTTC.

This chain joins TRBV11-1 and TRBJ2-4, with D perhaps assigned TRBD1 or TRBD2 (6 bases each). Germline V CDR1 and CDR2: SGHAT, FQDESV (reference sequence). The V end lost 8 bases, the J end lost 3 bases, and 17 bases lay between the germline ends. The CDR3 consists of 15 residues. Here the CDR3 DNA reads TGTGCCAGCGCAAACAGGGTGGAGGGCAAAAACATTCAGTACTTC. It yields the protein CASANRVEGKNIQYF.

V gene TRBV11-2 combines with J gene TRBJ2-1, with D possibly being TRBD1 (5 bases). V shed 9 bases and J shed 13 bases, with 19 bases lying between them. This CDR3 spans 12 amino acids. Germline values: CDR1 SGHAT, CDR2 FQNNGV. CDR3 loop: CASNQGGAPQFF. DNA for the CDR3: TGTGCCAGTAACCAAGGTGGGGCCCCCCAGTTCTTC.

This clone was counted a single time. The rearrangement uses TRBV9 and TRBJ1-1, with a weak D call TRBD1 (5 bases). This CDR3 comprises 16 residues. V was shortened by 3 bases and J by 4 bases, with 19 bases between the two germline ends. Germline values: CDR1 SGDLS, CDR2 YYNGEE. The CDR3: CASSDPIRDGGTEAFF. The CDR3 DNA follows: TGTGCCAGCAGCGACCCGATAAGGGATGGGGGCACTGAAGCTTTCTTT.

This chain connects TRBV15 to TRBJ1-3; D not resolved. V gave up 0 bases and J gave up 0 bases, with 6 bases separating them. The CDR3 is 15 residues long. The germline gives CDR1 LNHNV, CDR2 YYDKDF (reference sequence). For the CDR3, the DNA is TGTGCCACCAGCAGAGATCGGACCTCTGGAAACACCATATATTTT. Protein: CATSRDRTSGNTIYF.

This clone was seen a single time. The chain uses TRBV18 and TRBJ2-4; TRBD1 agrees at 7 bases. Per the germline V gene, CDR1 is KGHSH and CDR2 is LQKENI. The CDR3 totals 15 residues. The ends lost 2 bases at V and 5 bases at J; junction bases unmatched: 6. The CDR3 DNA follows: TGTGCCAGCTCACCAGACAGGGTGATCGAAAACATTCAGTACTTC. Its protein is CASSPDRVIENIQYF.